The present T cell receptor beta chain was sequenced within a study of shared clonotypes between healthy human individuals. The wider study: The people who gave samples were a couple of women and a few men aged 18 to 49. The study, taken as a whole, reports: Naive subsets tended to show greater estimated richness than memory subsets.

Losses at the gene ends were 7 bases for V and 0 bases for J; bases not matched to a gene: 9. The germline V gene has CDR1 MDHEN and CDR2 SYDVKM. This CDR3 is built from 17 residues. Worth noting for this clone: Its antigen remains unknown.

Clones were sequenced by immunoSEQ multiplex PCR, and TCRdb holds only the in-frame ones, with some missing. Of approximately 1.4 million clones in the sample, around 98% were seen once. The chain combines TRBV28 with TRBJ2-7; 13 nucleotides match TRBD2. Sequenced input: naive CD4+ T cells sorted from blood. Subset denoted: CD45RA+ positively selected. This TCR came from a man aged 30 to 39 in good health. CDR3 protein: CASNEPGLAGSSYEQYF. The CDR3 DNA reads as TGTGCCAGCAACGAACCGGGACTAGCGGGGAGCTCCTACGAGCAGTACTTC.